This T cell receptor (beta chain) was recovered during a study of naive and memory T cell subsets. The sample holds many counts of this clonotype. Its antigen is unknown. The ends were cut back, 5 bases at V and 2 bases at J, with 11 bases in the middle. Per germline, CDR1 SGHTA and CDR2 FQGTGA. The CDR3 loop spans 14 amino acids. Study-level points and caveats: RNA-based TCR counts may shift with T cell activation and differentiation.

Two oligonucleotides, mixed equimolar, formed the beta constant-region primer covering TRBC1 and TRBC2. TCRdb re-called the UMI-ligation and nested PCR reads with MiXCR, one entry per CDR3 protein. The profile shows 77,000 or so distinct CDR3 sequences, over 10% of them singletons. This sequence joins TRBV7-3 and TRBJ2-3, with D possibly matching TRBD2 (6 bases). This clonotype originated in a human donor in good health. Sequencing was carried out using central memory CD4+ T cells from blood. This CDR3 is CASSPGLSTDTQYF. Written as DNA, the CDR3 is TGTGCCAGCAGCCCGGGACTGTCCACAGATACGCAGTATTTT. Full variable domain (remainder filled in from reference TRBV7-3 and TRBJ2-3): GAGVSQTPSNKVTEKGKYVELRCDPISGHTALYWYRQSLGQGPEFLIYFQGTGAADDSGLPNDRFFAVRPEGSVSTLKIQRTERGDSAVYLCASSPGLSTDTQYFGPGTRLTVL.